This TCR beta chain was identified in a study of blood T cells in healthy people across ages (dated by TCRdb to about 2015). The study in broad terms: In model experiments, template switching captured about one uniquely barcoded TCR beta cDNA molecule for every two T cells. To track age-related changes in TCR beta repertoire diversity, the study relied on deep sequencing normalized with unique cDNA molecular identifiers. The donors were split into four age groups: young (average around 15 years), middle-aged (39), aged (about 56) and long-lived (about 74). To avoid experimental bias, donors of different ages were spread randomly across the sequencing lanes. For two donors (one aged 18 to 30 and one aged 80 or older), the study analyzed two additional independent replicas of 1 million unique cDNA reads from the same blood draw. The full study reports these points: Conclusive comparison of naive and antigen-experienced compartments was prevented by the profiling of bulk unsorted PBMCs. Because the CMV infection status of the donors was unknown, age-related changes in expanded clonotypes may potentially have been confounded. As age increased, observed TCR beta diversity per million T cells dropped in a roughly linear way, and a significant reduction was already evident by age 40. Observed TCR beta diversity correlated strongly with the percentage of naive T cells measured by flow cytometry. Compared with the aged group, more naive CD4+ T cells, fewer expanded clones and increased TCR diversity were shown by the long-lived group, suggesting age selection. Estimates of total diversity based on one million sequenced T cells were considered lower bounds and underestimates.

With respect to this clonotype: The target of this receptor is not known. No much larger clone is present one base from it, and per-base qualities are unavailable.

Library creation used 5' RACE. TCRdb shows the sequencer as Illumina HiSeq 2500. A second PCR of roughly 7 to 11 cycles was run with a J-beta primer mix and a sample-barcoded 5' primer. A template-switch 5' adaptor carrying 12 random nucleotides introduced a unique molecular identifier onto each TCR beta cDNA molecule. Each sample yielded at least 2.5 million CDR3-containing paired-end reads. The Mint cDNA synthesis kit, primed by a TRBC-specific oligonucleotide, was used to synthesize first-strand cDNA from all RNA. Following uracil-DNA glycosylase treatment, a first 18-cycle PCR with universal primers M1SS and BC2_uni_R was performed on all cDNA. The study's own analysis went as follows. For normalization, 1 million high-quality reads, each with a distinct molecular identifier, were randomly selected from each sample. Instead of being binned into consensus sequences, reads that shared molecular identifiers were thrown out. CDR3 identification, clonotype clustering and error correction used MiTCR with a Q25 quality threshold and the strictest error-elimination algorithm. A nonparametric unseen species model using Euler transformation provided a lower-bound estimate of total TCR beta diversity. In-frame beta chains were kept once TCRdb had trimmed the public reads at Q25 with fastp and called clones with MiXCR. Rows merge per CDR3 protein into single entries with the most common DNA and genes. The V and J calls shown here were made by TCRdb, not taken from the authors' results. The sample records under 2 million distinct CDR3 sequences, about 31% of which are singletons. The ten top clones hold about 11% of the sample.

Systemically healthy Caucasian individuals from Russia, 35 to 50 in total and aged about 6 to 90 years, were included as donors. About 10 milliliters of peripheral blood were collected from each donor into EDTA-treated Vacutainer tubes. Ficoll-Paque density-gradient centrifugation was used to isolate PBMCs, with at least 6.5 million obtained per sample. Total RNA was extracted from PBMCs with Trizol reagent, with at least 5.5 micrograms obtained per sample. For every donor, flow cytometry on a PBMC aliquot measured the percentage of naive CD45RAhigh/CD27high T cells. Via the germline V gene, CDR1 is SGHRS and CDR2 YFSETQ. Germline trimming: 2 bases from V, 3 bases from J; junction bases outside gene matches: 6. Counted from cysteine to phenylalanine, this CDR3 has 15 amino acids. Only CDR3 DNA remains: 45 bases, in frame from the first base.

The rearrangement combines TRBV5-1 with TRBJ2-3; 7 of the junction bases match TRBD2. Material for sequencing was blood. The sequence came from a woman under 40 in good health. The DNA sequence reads TGCGCCAGCAGCTTAAGGACTAGGGCTACAGATACGCAGTATTTT. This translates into CASSLRTRATDTQYF.